The source of this TCR beta chain is a study of blood T cell repertoires in COVID-19. The wider study: Some COVID-19 samples were acute and others convalescent; all came from the United States, Italy and Spain. T cells, B-cell-depleted T cells, or PBMCs supplied cDNA or gDNA.

In the original analysis: Amplification of reference gene primers was used by the study to estimate nucleated cell counts. Assay used: immunoSEQ multiplex PCR; TCRdb lists only in-frame clones, some missing. V, J and clone size were drawn from that table, and D and trimming were deduced from the DNA. The sample has 120,000 to 150,000 clones; roughly 82% are singletons. The receptor comes from a human donor in a cohort sampled during active COVID-19. What was sequenced was peripheral blood.

The CDR3 loop reads CASSQDRGMETQYF. For the CDR3, the DNA is TGTGCCAGCAGCCAAGACAGGGGGATGGAGACCCAGTACTTC. The chain uses TRBV3-1 (or the pseudogene TRBV3-2) and TRBJ2-5; TRBD1 matches at 7 bases. Losses at the gene ends were 0 bases for V and 5 bases for J; bases not matched to a gene: 3. The CDR3 covers 14 residues. Germline loops: CDR1 LGHDT, CDR2 YNNKEL (reference sequence).